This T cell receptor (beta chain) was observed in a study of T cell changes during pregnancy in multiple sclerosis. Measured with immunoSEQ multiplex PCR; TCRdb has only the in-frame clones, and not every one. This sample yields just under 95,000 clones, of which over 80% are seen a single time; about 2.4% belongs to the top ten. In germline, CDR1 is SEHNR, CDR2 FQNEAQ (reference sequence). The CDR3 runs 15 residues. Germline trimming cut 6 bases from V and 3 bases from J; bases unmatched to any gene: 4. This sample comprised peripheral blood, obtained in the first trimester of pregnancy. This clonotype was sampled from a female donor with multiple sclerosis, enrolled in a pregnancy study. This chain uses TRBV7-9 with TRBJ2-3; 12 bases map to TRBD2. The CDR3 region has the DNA TGTGCCAGCAGACCGACTAGCGGGAGTACAGATACGCAGTATTTT. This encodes CASRPTSGSTDTQYF.